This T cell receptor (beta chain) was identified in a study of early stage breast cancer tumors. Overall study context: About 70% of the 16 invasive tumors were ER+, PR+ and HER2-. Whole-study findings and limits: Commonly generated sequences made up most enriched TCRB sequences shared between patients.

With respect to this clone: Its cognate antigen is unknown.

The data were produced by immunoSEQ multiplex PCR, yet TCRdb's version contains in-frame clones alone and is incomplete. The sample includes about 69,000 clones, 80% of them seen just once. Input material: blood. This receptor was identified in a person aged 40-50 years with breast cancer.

This CDR3 is CASSTGGATNEKLFF. The CDR3 DNA follows: TGTGCCAGCAGCACAGGGGGGGCAACTAATGAAAAACTGTTTTTT. The rearrangement joins TRBV2 to TRBJ1-4, with TRBD1 matching over 8 bases. The CDR3 spans 15 residues. V dropped 6 bases and J dropped 0; count of bases not matched to a gene: 3. Germline values: CDR1 SNHLY, CDR2 FYNNEI. Together with reference TRBV2 and TRBJ1-4, the CDR3 gives the full variable domain: EPEVTQTPSHQVTQMGQEVILRCVPISNHLYFYWYRQILGQKVEFLVSFYNNEISEKSEIFDDQFSVERPDGSNFTLKIRSTKLEDSAMYFCASSTGGATNEKLFFGSGTQLSVL.